These T cell receptor beta chains were read from a single sample in a study of T-cell reconstitution after alpha-beta-depleted transplantation in children. MiXCR, run by TCRdb on the PCR reads, gives a single entry per CDR3 protein. Of over 200,000 distinct CDR3 sequences listed, approximately 17% are singletons. Sequenced here: PBMCs, mostly from graft donor cells, sampled 360 days after TCRalphabeta/CD19-depleted stem cell transplant. These receptors originate from a male patient between 2 and 10 years old who had a stem cell transplant for acute lymphoblastic leukemia, so the T cells may come from the graft donor. Each CDR3 is given without its conserved first and last residue.

V	J	CDR3
TRBV10-1	TRBJ2-3	ASSESADSKRDTQY
TRBV4-2	TRBJ2-1	ASSPSRDEQF
TRBV2	TRBJ2-6	ASGWDLWSGANVLT
TRBV5-1	TRBJ2-5	ASSLGRLAGGRGETQY
TRBV7-8	TRBJ2-7	ASSSWRGGVNVHEQY
TRBV4-3	TRBJ2-6	ASSHGGASSGANVLT
TRBV9	TRBJ1-4	ASSVGQGSEKLF
TRBV12-3/TRBV12-4	TRBJ1-5	ASTLGGPSNQPQH
TRBV5-6	TRBJ1-1	ASSLVSATFYTEAF
TRBV5-6	TRBJ2-7	ASSLAVTYEQY
TRBV12-3/TRBV12-4	TRBJ1-5	ASSLVNQPQH
TRBV20-1	TRBJ1-1	SARTEAF
TRBV15	TRBJ2-7	ATSRATGGSSYEQY
TRBV12-3/TRBV12-4	TRBJ2-6	ASSRTTRSGANVLT
TRBV29-1	TRBJ1-2	SVVGQTNYGYT
TRBV12-3/TRBV12-4	TRBJ2-3	ASSRLGDTQY
TRBV7-9	TRBJ1-1	ASSLTGTGGGTEAF
TRBV6-5	TRBJ2-7	ASSYSPQGGALSYEQY
TRBV20-1	TRBJ2-3	SARQRTSTDTQY
TRBV4-3	TRBJ2-7	ASSQDALAGLYEQY
TRBV12-3/TRBV12-4	TRBJ2-5	ASRLFRSGWETQY
TRBV28	TRBJ2-7	ASRSGSSGNEQY
TRBV10-3	TRBJ2-5	AITAGPRETQY